The entry below gives a single T cell receptor beta chain sequence along with its context. As handled by the study authors: How many nucleated cells were present was estimated from reference gene primer amplification. Produced via immunoSEQ multiplex PCR; TCRdb's table is partial and in-frame only. V and J calls and clone size are copied from that table; D and trimming were computed from the DNA. The sample holds some 260,000 clones; roughly 80% are singletons and the top ten take roughly 9.8%. Germline CDR1 is LGHDT and CDR2 is YNNKEL (reference sequence). This CDR3 spans 16 amino acids. Trimming at V came to 1 base and at J to 5 bases, leaving 10 bases not matched to a gene. The record originates from a study of blood T cell repertoires in COVID-19.

The receptor comes from an older man with acute or convalescent COVID-19. Sequenced material: peripheral blood. The V and J genes are TRBV3-1 (or the pseudogene TRBV3-2) and TRBJ1-1; TRBD1 aligns across 7 bases. As DNA, the CDR3 is TGTGCCAGCAGCCAAGGGGACAGCCCAAGAGGAACTGAAGCTTTCTTT. This sequence encodes CASSQGDSPRGTEAFF.